This entry lists 22 T cell receptor beta chains sequenced from one sample in a study of T cell repertoires in cytomegalovirus infection. These TCRs' antigens remain unknown. TCRdb called the reads again in MiXCR, with one record for every CDR3 protein. This repertoire shows approximately 590,000 distinct CDR3 sequences, approximately 40% found once; its top ten account for 48%. Source: cultured PBMCs, taken from culture after CMV antigen stimulation. Receptors originate from a human donor in good health (CMV status not recorded). Some clones in this sample may be carry-over from other donors' samples.

The chain couples TRBV7-9 to TRBJ1-1, with TRBD1 matching over 7 bases. The CDR3 length is 14 residues. The V segment lost 5 bases and the J segment 6 bases; nucleotides outside the gene matches: 9. CDR1 SEHNR and CDR2 FQNEAQ come from the germline V gene (reference sequence). CDR3 residues: CASSGDSPGAEAFF. As DNA, the CDR3 is TGTGCCAGCAGCGGGGACAGCCCTGGGGCTGAAGCTTTCTTT.

The chain uses TRBV3-1 and TRBJ2-7; TRBD1 might be the D (6 bases). With 2 bases removed from V and 6 bases from J, the gap between germline ends came to 11 bases. The CDR3 is 13 amino acids. Looked up from germline, CDR1 is LGHDT and CDR2 is YNNKEL (reference sequence). The DNA for the CDR3 is TGTGCCAGCAGCCAAACTCGAGGGGGCGAGCAGTACTTC. Translation gives CASSQTRGGEQYF.

This clonotype showed up just once. The genes are TRBV30 and TRBJ2-7; TRBD2 aligns across 9 bases. The CDR3 spans 14 residues. Germline trimming cut 3 bases from V and 0 bases from J; bases unmatched to any gene: 3. Germline V gives CDR1 GTSNPN, CDR2 SVGIG (reference sequence). DNA of the CDR3: TGTGCCTGGAGACCGGGACTAGCCTCCTACGAGCAGTACTTC. Its translation: CAWRPGLASYEQYF. The full variable domain, completed using reference TRBV30 and TRBJ2-7, is SQTIHQWPATLVQPVGSPLSLECTVEGTSNPNLYWYRQAAGRGLQLLFYSVGIGQISSEVPQNLSASRPQDRQFILSSKKLLLSDSGFYLCAWRPGLASYEQYFGPGTRLTVT.

This clonotype was picked up a small number of times. The chain uses TRBV12-3 or TRBV12-4 and TRBJ2-7, with D perhaps given as TRBD1 or TRBD2 (7 bases each). The CDR3 runs 15 residues. With 5 bases removed from V and 5 bases from J, the gap between germline ends came to 19 bases. The CDR3 DNA follows: TGTGCCAGCAGTGCCCCTGGGAGGGGGCGAGACGAGCAGTACTTC. Translation: CASSAPGRGRDEQYF.

The chain couples TRBV12-3 or TRBV12-4 to TRBJ1-5; D ambiguous. CDR3 length: 15 amino acids. Between the trimmed V and J ends, which lost 6 bases and 5 bases, there was a span of 17 bases. The CDR3 here is CASSPDPYTYQPQHF. The CDR3 DNA follows: TGTGCCAGCAGCCCGGACCCCTACACTTATCAGCCCCAGCATTTT.

This clonotype was detected a few times. The rearrangement links TRBV7-2 to TRBJ2-6; 7 bases match TRBD1. From germline, CDR1 is SGHTA and CDR2 FQGNSA. The CDR3 totals 17 residues. Germline trimming cut 4 bases from V and 0 bases from J; bases unmatched to any gene: 6. As DNA, the CDR3 is TGTGCCAGCAGCTCATATGGGACAGTCTCTGGGGCCAACGTCCTGACTTTC. Translated, it gives CASSSYGTVSGANVLTF.

The genes are TRBV7-2 and TRBJ2-3, with D maybe TRBD1 (6 bases). Trimming shortened V by 5 bases and J by 1 base, and 13 bases separated the two germline ends. The CDR3 length is 15 residues. The germline V gene has CDR1 SGHTA and CDR2 FQGNSA. The CDR3 DNA reads TGTGCCAGCAGCCGTGGGGGCAGACGCACAGATACGCAGTATTTT. Translating it yields CASSRGGRRTDTQYF.

This sequence joins TRBV12-3 or TRBV12-4 and TRBJ2-5, with D unresolved. There are 14 residues in the CDR3. The V end lost 2 bases, the J end lost 5 bases, and 12 bases lay between the germline ends. The CDR3 is CASSLISVKETQYF. In nucleotides, the CDR3 is TGTGCCAGCAGTTTAATCTCGGTGAAGGAGACCCAGTACTTC.

Concerning this clonotype itself: A junction end diverges from the germline sequence, so it may reflect a read error. J is TRBJ2-1 and V is TRBV12-3 or TRBV12-4, with D perhaps matching TRBD2 (6 bases). The CDR3 has 14 amino acids. The DNA of the CDR3 is TGTCCCAGCTCCTCGGGACTGGGATCCGGAGAGCAGTTCTTC. It is translated as CPSSSGLGSGEQFF.

This sequence joins TRBV6-6 and TRBJ2-2; no clear D. Germline V lookup: CDR1 MNHNY, CDR2 SVGAGI (reference sequence). The CDR3 contains 14 residues. The V and J ends lost 0 bases and 2 bases respectively, with 4 bases between them. CDR3 in amino acids: CASSYSENTGELFF. The CDR3, as DNA: TGTGCCAGCAGTTACTCAGAAAACACCGGGGAGCTGTTTTTT.

This clonotype was observed a few times. V gene TRBV19 combines with J gene TRBJ2-7; D may match TRBD1 or TRBD2 (6 bases each). The germline CDR1 and CDR2 sequences are LNHDA and SQIVND (reference sequence). Trimming removed 7 bases from V and 6 bases from J, with 16 bases in between. The CDR3 consists of 13 residues. The CDR3 loop is CASTPGGGGEQYF. CDR3 nucleotides: TGTGCCAGTACTCCCGGGGGCGGCGGCGAGCAGTACTTC. Drawing the rest from reference TRBV19 and TRBJ2-7, the complete variable domain is DGGITQSPKYLFRKEGQNVTLSCEQNLNHDAMYWYRQDPGQGLRLIYYSQIVNDFQKGDIAEGYSVSREKKESFPLTVTSAQKNPTAFYLCASTPGGGGEQYFGPGTRLTVT.

Only a few counts were recorded for this clonotype. The rearrangement joins TRBV7-2 to TRBJ2-1; 10 positions agree with TRBD2. The CDR3 totals 19 residues. Germline CDR1 is SGHTA and CDR2 is FQGNSA. V gave up 5 bases and J gave up 1 base; unmatched junction bases: 14. The CDR3 DNA sequence: TGTGCCAGCAGCCCATGGGGGATAGCGGGAGGCGGGTCCTACAATGAGCAGTTCTTC. This codes for CASSPWGIAGGGSYNEQFF.

This clonotype has only a few counts. The genes are TRBV19 and TRBJ2-3; 7 nucleotides agree with TRBD2. J gave up 5 bases and V 10 bases, and 24 bases lay outside the gene matches. The CDR3 length is 18 residues. Germline CDR1 and CDR2: LNHDA and SQIVND (reference sequence). CDR3 DNA sequence: TGTGCCACCTCGGATCCCCCGGGGGGATCGCGAGGTGGAGATACGCAGTATTTT. It translates to CATSDPPGGSRGGDTQYF.

The chain has TRBV6-5 and TRBJ2-2; the D gene could be TRBD1 or TRBD2 (5 bases each). Deletions cut 5 bases from V and 1 base from J, with 11 bases between. The CDR3 has 15 residues. Germline V gene lookup returns CDR1 MNHEY and CDR2 SVGAGI. CDR3 region: CASSRGTRNTGELFF. The CDR3 DNA reads as TGTGCCAGCAGTCGTGGGACCAGGAACACCGGGGAGCTGTTTTTT.

V and J are TRBV19 and TRBJ1-2; possible D gene TRBD1, 5 bases. Trimming took 5 bases from V and 4 from J, leaving 14 bases between them. CDR3 length equals 14 residues. Germline CDR1 and CDR2: LNHDA and SQIVND (reference sequence). Here the CDR3 reads CASSPRGYPYGYTF. CDR3 DNA sequence: TGTGCCAGTAGTCCAAGGGGCTACCCCTATGGCTACACCTTC.

The CDR3 nucleotides read TGTGCCAGCAGTTACGCCGACAGGGATGGTAGATCCTACGAGCAGTACTTC. Protein sequence: CASSYADRDGRSYEQYF. The chain recombines TRBV6-5 with TRBJ2-7, with 7 bases identical to TRBD1. J lost 1 base, V lost 2 bases, and 11 bases had no gene match. Germline CDR1 is MNHEY and CDR2 is SVGAGI. There are 17 residues in the CDR3.

The chain combines TRBV10-3 with TRBJ2-7, with D possibly being TRBD1 or TRBD2 (5 bases each). Germline CDR1 reads ENHRY; CDR2 reads SYGVKD. The CDR3 runs to 15 residues. The V end was cut by 5 bases, the J end by 7 bases, with 21 bases between. The CDR3 nucleotides read TGTGCCATCAGTTCTAGGGACGGGCCCGTTATAGAGCAGTACTTC. Translation: CAISSRDGPVIEQYF.

The chain uses TRBV4-1 and TRBJ1-1; maybe TRBD1 (5 bases). The CDR3 is made up of 14 amino acids. Germline lookup yields CDR1 MGHRA and CDR2 YSYEKL. Trimming took 4 bases from V and 11 from J, leaving 20 bases between them. The CDR3 protein is CASSLSKGDSGAFF. For the CDR3, the DNA is TGCGCCAGCAGCCTATCAAAGGGAGACAGTGGCGCTTTCTTT.

The chain recombines TRBV4-2 with TRBJ2-3, with TRBD1 matching 9 bases. Germline CDR1 reads LGHNA; CDR2 reads YNFKEQ. The CDR3 has 15 residues. Trimming took 2 bases from V and 5 from J; bases not matched to a gene: 5. The CDR3 is CASSQSDRGLDTQYF. CDR3 nucleotide sequence: TGTGCCAGCAGCCAATCGGACAGGGGCCTAGATACGCAGTATTTT.

The gene calls are TRBV7-2 and TRBJ2-5; 7 bases are a match to TRBD2. The CDR3 is 16 residues long. V was pared by 0 bases and J by 2 bases, with 6 bases of the junction left unmatched. The germline gives CDR1 SGHTA, CDR2 FQGNSA. The CDR3 loop reads CASSLALGTTQETQYF. The CDR3 region has the DNA TGTGCCAGCAGCTTAGCGCTCGGGACTACACAAGAGACCCAGTACTTC.

This clonotype was detected only a few times. The rearrangement links TRBV7-9 to TRBJ2-1, with 10 bases matching TRBD1. This CDR3 has 16 amino acids. J was trimmed by 7 bases and V by 4 bases; bases with no gene match: 10. CDR1 SEHNR and CDR2 FQNEAQ come from the germline V gene (reference sequence). The CDR3 sequence is CASSYKTGGRWNEQFF. The DNA for the CDR3 is TGTGCCAGCAGCTACAAGACAGGGGGCAGGTGGAATGAGCAGTTCTTC.

The J gene is TRBJ2-5, the V gene TRBV7-2, with no clear D. Trimming took off 5 bases at V and 1 base at J, with 8 bases between the two ends. This CDR3 region has 13 residues. Germline CDR1 and CDR2: SGHTA and FQGNSA. Here the CDR3 reads CASSRSLQETQYF. Written as DNA, the CDR3 is TGTGCCAGCAGCCGCTCACTCCAAGAGACCCAGTACTTC.